Reported below is one T cell receptor beta chain. The repertoire was sequenced with immunoSEQ multiplex PCR; TCRdb's copy has only in-frame clones and lacks some. Among 250,000 to 400,000 clones, 80% to 90% were seen once, and the ten largest hold about 5.2%. Recovery meant two consecutive negative NP/OP PCR tests, professional clearance, or resolved symptoms. The data are from a study of blood T cell repertoires in COVID-19. Turning to the study itself: The analysed material was cDNA or gDNA that came from T cells, B-cell-depleted T cells, or PBMCs.

This TCR came from a woman aged 30 to 39 who had recovered from COVID-19. Sequencing used PBMCs or T cells enriched from blood (not recorded which).

CDR3 sequence reads: CASSSNRDGEKLFF. The DNA of the CDR3 is TGTGCCAGCAGTTCAAACAGGGATGGCGAAAAACTGTTTTTT. The chain has TRBV6-2 or TRBV6-3 and TRBJ1-4; a weak D match, TRBD1 (6 bases). The length of the CDR3 is 14 residues. Trimming took off 4 bases at V and 8 bases at J, with 14 bases between the two ends. Germline values: CDR1 MNHEY, CDR2 SVGEGT.